These T cell receptor beta chains were read from a single sample in a study of blood T cell repertoires in COVID-19. TCRdb keeps only in-frame clones here, not all; method: immunoSEQ multiplex PCR. The sample has about 11,000 clones, over 75% seen once. The sequenced sample was peripheral blood. These TCRs come from a human donor in a cohort sampled during active COVID-19. CDR3s include the opening cysteine and the closing phenylalanine or tryptophan. The D gene is left open where the match is weak. Some rows have no size entry. The others give once, few or many, or a class for an expanded clone.

cdr3_length | d_call | clone_size | j_call | v_call | cdr3_nt | cdr3_aa
13 | - | - | TRBJ2-5 | TRBV5-1 | TGCGCCAGCAGGATGGAGTTCCAAGAGACCCAGTACTTC | CASRMEFQETQYF
19 | TRBD2 | - | TRBJ2-3 | TRBV7-9 | TGTGCCAGCAGCACGCCCCCTGGCGGAGCGGGGATTAGCACAGATACGCAGTATTTT | CASSTPPGGAGISTDTQYF
13 | TRBD1 | - | TRBJ1-2 | TRBV4-2 | TGTGCCAGCGGGACAGGGAAAAACTATGGCTACACCTTC | CASGTGKNYGYTF
16 | - | - | TRBJ1-1 | TRBV18 | TGTGCCAGCTCACCCCCTGGAGCAGGGAGGGACACTGAAGCTTTCTTT | CASSPPGAGRDTEAFF
14 | TRBD1 | - | TRBJ2-7 | TRBV30 | TGTGCCTGGAGCGCACACAGGGGGGCTTACGAGCAGTACTTC | CAWSAHRGAYEQYF
14 | TRBD2 | - | TRBJ2-7 | TRBV29-1 | TGCAGACCGGGGGGGTCGGCGGGAGACTACGAGCAGTACTTC | CRPGGSAGDYEQYF
13 | - | - | TRBJ2-1 | TRBV5-4 | TGTGCCAGCAGCTCATCCCCCCCGGGGGAGCAGTTCTTC | CASSSSPPGEQFF
13 | TRBD1 | - | TRBJ1-5 | TRBV6-5 | TGTGCCAGCAGTCCCGACAGGGACGGGCCCCAGCATTTT | CASSPDRDGPQHF
14 | - | - | TRBJ1-1 | TRBV5-1 | TGCGCCAGCAGCCATGGCACAGGGAACACTGAAGCTTTCTTT | CASSHGTGNTEAFF
13 | - | once | TRBJ2-5 | TRBV15 | TGTGCCACCAGCACCGGGGGAGATGGGACCCAGTACTTC | CATSTGGDGTQYF
15 | TRBD2 | - | TRBJ2-7 | TRBV14 | TGTGCCAGCAGCCAAGTCGCGGGAGGGCCTCCCGAGCAGTACTTC | CASSQVAGGPPEQYF
14 | - | - | TRBJ2-5 | TRBV10-1 | TGCGCCAGCAGCGAAATACAGGGAAGCGAGACCCAGTACTTC | CASSEIQGSETQYF
11 | - | - | TRBJ1-6 | TRBV6-6 | TGTGCCAGCAGGCGTGGTCAGGCCCTCCACTTT | CASRRGQALHF
15 | - | - | TRBJ2-5 | TRBV7-2 | TGTGCCAGCAGCTTTCAAAGGGGCCCACAAGAGACCCAGTACTTC | CASSFQRGPQETQYF
16 | - | - | TRBJ2-1 | TRBV5-1 | TGCGCCAGCAGCCTGACTGGGGCCAGCGGGTACAATGAGCAGTTCTTC | CASSLTGASGYNEQFF
14 | - | - | TRBJ2-2 | TRBV6-2/TRBV6-3 | TGTGCCAGCAGTTACAGTCCGACAGCCGGGGAGCTGTTTTTT | CASSYSPTAGELFF
12 | - | - | TRBJ2-3 | TRBV12-3/TRBV12-4 | TGTGCCAGCAGGTCTCAGGGTGATACGCAGTATTTT | CASRSQGDTQYF
16 | - | - | TRBJ1-3 | TRBV28 | TGTGCCAGCAGTTTTCCAGATACCCCCTCTGGAAACACCATATATTTT | CASSFPDTPSGNTIYF
14 | - | - | TRBJ2-7 | TRBV5-4 | TGTGCCAGCAGCTTGGCAAACAGGGATCACGAGCAGTACTTC | CASSLANRDHEQYF
16 | - | once | TRBJ2-1 | TRBV18 | TGTGCCAGCTCACCGCCGCGTGAGGGCCGGAACAATGAGCAGTTCTTC | CASSPPREGRNNEQFF
17 | TRBD2 | - | TRBJ2-2 | TRBV12-5 | TGTGCTAGTGGTTTGGTATGGCTAGCGGGAGTTGTCGGGGAGCTGTTTTTT | CASGLVWLAGVVGELFF
15 | - | once | TRBJ1-1 | TRBV7-8 | TGTGCCAGCAGCTACAGCGGTAGACAGAACACTGAAGCTTTCTTT | CASSYSGRQNTEAFF
16 | TRBD1 | - | TRBJ2-3 | TRBV24-1 | TGTGCCACCAGAAGGACAGGTCCCTCTAGCACAGATACGCAGTATTTT | CATRRTGPSSTDTQYF
15 | TRBD2 | - | TRBJ2-3 | TRBV5-6 | TGTGCCAGCAGCCCCGGGACTAGCGGGACAGATACGCAGTATTTT | CASSPGTSGTDTQYF
16 | TRBD1 | - | TRBJ2-2 | TRBV5-1 | TGCGCCAGCAGCCCGCGGACAGGGGGTTACACCGGGGAGCTGTTTTTT | CASSPRTGGYTGELFF
19 | - | - | TRBJ1-5 | TRBV7-9 | TGTGCCAGCAGCTCCTCTTTCGGAGGGGGAGGGGGTAGCAATCAGCCCCAGCATTTT | CASSSSFGGGGGSNQPQHF
14 | - | - | TRBJ1-1 | TRBV14 | TGTGCCAGCAGCCCACCCAAACGCCCTAGGGGCTTCAAGTTT | CASSPPKRPRGFKF
14 | TRBD2 | - | TRBJ2-1 | TRBV3-1/TRBV3-2 | TGTGCCAGCAGCCAATCTAGCGGGACAAGGGAGCAGTTCTTC | CASSQSSGTREQFF
15 | TRBD2 | few | TRBJ2-1 | TRBV4-2 | TGTGCCAGCAGCCAAGTGGGACTAGACTACAATGAGCAGTTCTTC | CASSQVGLDYNEQFF
17 | - | once | TRBJ2-3 | TRBV9 | TGTGCCAGCAGCGCTCGTTGGGGATTAGCGGGCACAGATACGCAGTATTTT | CASSARWGLAGTDTQYF
16 | TRBD1 | - | TRBJ2-4 | TRBV5-8 | TGTGCCAGCAGCTTGACGGGGACAGGGGGCAAAAACATTCAGTACTTC | CASSLTGTGGKNIQYF
15 | - | - | TRBJ1-2 | TRBV19 | TGTGCCAGTAGGAAACTACAGGGCCGAAACTATGGCTACACCTTC | CASRKLQGRNYGYTF
14 | - | once | TRBJ2-2 | TRBV19 | TGTGCCAGTAGTACACCCCGACATTCCGGGGAGCTGTTTTTT | CASSTPRHSGELFF
14 | - | - | TRBJ1-3 | TRBV7-8 | TGTGCCAGCAGCACACAAGGGAGAATGGACACCATATATTTT | CASSTQGRMDTIYF
15 | TRBD1 | - | TRBJ1-2 | TRBV2 | TGTGCCAGCAGTGATGCGACAGGGTTCGGCTATGGCTACACCTTC | CASSDATGFGYGYTF
16 | TRBD2 | - | TRBJ2-1 | TRBV6-5 | TGTGCCAGCAGTTACTCAGCCGGGACTATATCGACTGAGCAGTTCTTC | CASSYSAGTISTEQFF
14 | TRBD2 | - | TRBJ2-7 | TRBV30 | TGTGCCTGGAGTACTGCCGGACTAGCGTACGAGCAGTACTTC | CAWSTAGLAYEQYF
15 | TRBD2 | - | TRBJ2-7 | TRBV7-9 | TGTGCCAGCAGCCCCGGGACTAGCGTGTCCTACGAGCAGTACTTC | CASSPGTSVSYEQYF
13 | - | - | TRBJ2-7 | TRBV5-1 | TGCGCCAGCAGCTCGGACAATTACTACGAGCAGTACTTC | CASSSDNYYEQYF
16 | - | - | TRBJ2-1 | TRBV6-1 | TGTGCCAGCAGTGAACAACAGGGCCCGTCCTACAATGAGCAGTTCTTC | CASSEQQGPSYNEQFF
15 | TRBD1 | once | TRBJ1-2 | TRBV7-9 | TGTGCCAGCAGCGAGGGACAGCCTACGAAATATGGCTACACCTTC | CASSEGQPTKYGYTF
13 | - | - | TRBJ2-7 | TRBV29-1 | TGCAGCGTTGCTTATACCGGGGCCTACGAGCAGTACTTC | CSVAYTGAYEQYF
15 | - | - | TRBJ1-3 | TRBV2 | TGTGCCAGCAGTTCCCAAAGGGGGACGGGAAACACCATATATTTT | CASSSQRGTGNTIYF
16 | - | - | TRBJ2-7 | TRBV19 | TGTGCCAGTAGTTCCCAGGGGGGACAGATGATTTACGAGCAGTACTTC | CASSSQGGQMIYEQYF
15 | - | - | TRBJ2-2 | TRBV5-1 | TGCGCCAGCACCCTCTACAGAAGAGACACCGGGGAGCTGTTTTTT | CASTLYRRDTGELFF
15 | TRBD2 | - | TRBJ2-2 | TRBV3-1/TRBV3-2 | TGTGCCAGCAGCCGACTAGCGGGGAACACCGGGGAGCTGTTTTTT | CASSRLAGNTGELFF
19 | TRBD2 | - | TRBJ2-4 | TRBV19 | TGTGCCAGTAGTATGGTGGGTAGCGGGGTTAAGGGGGCCAAAAACATTCAGTACTTC | CASSMVGSGVKGAKNIQYF
14 | - | - | TRBJ2-1 | TRBV5-5 | TGTGCCAGCAGCCTCCGGGACTTCTACAATGAGCAGTTCTTC | CASSLRDFYNEQFF
15 | - | - | TRBJ1-5 | TRBV28 | TGTGCCAGCAGTTTGGCAGGGCTTAGCAATCAGCCCCAGCATTTT | CASSLAGLSNQPQHF
16 | TRBD1 | - | TRBJ1-5 | TRBV30 | TGTGCCTGGAGTGGACAGGGTGGGCATAGCAATCAGCCCCAGCATTTT | CAWSGQGGHSNQPQHF
18 | TRBD2 | - | TRBJ2-2 | TRBV7-2 | TGTGCCAGCAGCTTAGTGCGATGGAGGGAGGGGAACACCGGGGAGCTGTTTTTT | CASSLVRWREGNTGELFF